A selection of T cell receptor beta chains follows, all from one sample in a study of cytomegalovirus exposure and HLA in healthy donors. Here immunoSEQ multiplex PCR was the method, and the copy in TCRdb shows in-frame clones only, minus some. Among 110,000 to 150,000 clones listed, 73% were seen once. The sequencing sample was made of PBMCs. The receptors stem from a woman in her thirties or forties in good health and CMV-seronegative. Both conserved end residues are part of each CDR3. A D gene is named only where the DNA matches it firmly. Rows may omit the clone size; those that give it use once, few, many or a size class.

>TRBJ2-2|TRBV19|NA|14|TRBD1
CASSRTGDGGELFF
TGTGCCAGTAGTAGGACAGGGGATGGCGGGGAGCTGTTTTTT
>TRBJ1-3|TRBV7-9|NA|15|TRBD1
CASSFTGAAGNTIYF
TGTGCCAGCAGCTTCACAGGGGCCGCTGGAAACACCATATATTTT
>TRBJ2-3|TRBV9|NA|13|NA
CASSVKPEATQYF
TGTGCCAGCAGCGTAAAGCCGGAGGCTACGCAGTATTTT
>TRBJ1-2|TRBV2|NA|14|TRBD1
CASSLDRGVYGYTF
TGTGCCAGCAGCCTGGACAGGGGGGTCTATGGCTACACCTTC
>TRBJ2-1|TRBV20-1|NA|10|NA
CSAIDNEQFF
TGCAGTGCTATCGACAATGAGCAGTTCTTC
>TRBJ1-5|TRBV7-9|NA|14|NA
CASSLGESNQPQHF
TGTGCCAGCAGCTTAGGTGAGAGCAATCAGCCCCAGCATTTT
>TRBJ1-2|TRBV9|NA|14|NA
CASRTSGLSGGYTF
TGTGCCAGCAGGACTTCAGGGTTGTCAGGAGGCTACACCTTC
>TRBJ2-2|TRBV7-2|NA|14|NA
CASSLGRGTGELFF
TGTGCCAGCAGCTTAGGGCGGGGTACCGGGGAGCTGTTTTTT
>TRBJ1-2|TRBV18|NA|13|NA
CASSPGQNYGYTF
TGTGCCAGCTCACCAGGACAAAACTATGGCTACACCTTC
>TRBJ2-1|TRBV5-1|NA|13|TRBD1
CATQGTGGTEQFF
TGCGCCACCCAGGGGACAGGGGGAACTGAGCAGTTCTTC
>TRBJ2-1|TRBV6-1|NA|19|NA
CASSETTVGVSTSRNEQFF
TGTGCCAGCAGTGAAACCACGGTCGGAGTCTCGACTAGTAGGAATGAGCAGTTCTTC
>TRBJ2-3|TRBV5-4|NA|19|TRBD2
CASSLGGGTSASVPVTQYF
TGTGCCAGCAGCTTGGGCGGGGGGACTAGCGCATCCGTTCCCGTTACGCAGTATTTT
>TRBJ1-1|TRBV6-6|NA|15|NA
CASSLTGSPDTEAFF
TGTGCCAGCAGTTTGACAGGTTCCCCAGACACTGAAGCTTTCTTT
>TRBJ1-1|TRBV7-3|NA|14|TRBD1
CASSRTGMNTEAFF
TGTGCCAGCAGCCGGACAGGGATGAACACTGAAGCTTTCTTT
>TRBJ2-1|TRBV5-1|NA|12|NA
CASSLPGNEQFF
TGCGCCAGCAGCTTACCGGGCAATGAGCAGTTCTTC
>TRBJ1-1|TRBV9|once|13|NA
CASSVGANTEAFF
TGTGCCAGCAGCGTAGGGGCAAACACTGAAGCTTTCTTT
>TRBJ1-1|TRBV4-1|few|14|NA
CASSQDSAESEAFF
TGCGCCAGCAGCCAAGATTCGGCGGAGAGTGAAGCTTTCTTT
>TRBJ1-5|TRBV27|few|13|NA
CASSRGMDQPQHF
TGTGCCAGCAGCAGGGGAATGGATCAGCCCCAGCATTTT
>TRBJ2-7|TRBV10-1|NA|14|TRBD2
CASSESTSGYEQYF
TGCGCCAGCAGTGAGTCGACTAGCGGCTACGAGCAGTACTTC
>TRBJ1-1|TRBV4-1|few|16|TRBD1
CASSQDLLDRGTEAFF
TGCGCCAGCAGCCAAGATCTGCTGGACAGGGGCACTGAAGCTTTCTTT
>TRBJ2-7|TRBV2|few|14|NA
CASSLEHPPREQYF
TGTGCCAGCAGCCTCGAACACCCGCCTCGCGAGCAGTACTTC
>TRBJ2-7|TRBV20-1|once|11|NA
CSARGRDKQYF
TGCAGTGCTAGAGGTCGCGACAAGCAGTACTTC
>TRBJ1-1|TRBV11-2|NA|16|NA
CASSLESSGLNTEAFF
TGTGCCAGCAGCTTAGAATCCTCAGGGTTAAACACTGAAGCTTTCTTT
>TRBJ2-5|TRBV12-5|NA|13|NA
CASGLQQQETQYF
TGTGCTAGTGGTTTGCAACAGCAAGAGACCCAGTACTTC
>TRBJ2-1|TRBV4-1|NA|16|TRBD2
CASSPGLAGGVREQFF
TGCGCCAGCAGCCCAGGACTAGCGGGGGGGGTTAGAGAGCAGTTCTTC
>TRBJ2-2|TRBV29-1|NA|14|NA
CSPDSPADTGELFF
TGCAGCCCTGACTCCCCTGCTGACACCGGGGAGCTGTTTTTT
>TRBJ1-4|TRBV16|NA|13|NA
CASSQAKTGIMFF
TGTGCCAGCAGCCAGGCGAAGACAGGAATAATGTTTTTT
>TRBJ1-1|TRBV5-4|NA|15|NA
CASSLGAGPVSEAFF
TGTGCCAGCAGCTTGGGGGCAGGGCCGGTTTCGGAAGCTTTCTTT
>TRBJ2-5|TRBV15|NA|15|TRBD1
CATTPRTGAGETQYF
TGTGCCACCACTCCACGGACAGGGGCGGGGGAGACCCAGTACTTC
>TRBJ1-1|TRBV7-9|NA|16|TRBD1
CASSLVGQGAGTEAFF
TGTGCCAGCAGCTTAGTTGGACAGGGGGCGGGTACTGAAGCTTTCTTT
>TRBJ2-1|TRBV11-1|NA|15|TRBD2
CASSRTSGGVNEQFF
TGTGCCAGCAGCCGTACTAGCGGGGGGGTCAATGAGCAGTTCTTC
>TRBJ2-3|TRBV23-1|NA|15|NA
CASSLARSMPDTQYF
TGCGCCAGCAGTCTGGCTCGATCGATGCCAGATACGCAGTATTTT
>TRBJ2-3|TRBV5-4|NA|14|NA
CASSLAGVRDTQYF
TGTGCCAGCAGCTTGGCCGGCGTCAGGGATACGCAGTATTTT
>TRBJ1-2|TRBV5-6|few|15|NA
CASSARQTSNYGYTF
TGTGCCAGCAGCGCAAGACAGACCTCTAACTATGGCTACACCTTC
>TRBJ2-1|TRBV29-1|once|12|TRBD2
CSVVGTSDEQFF
TGCAGCGTTGTAGGGACTAGTGATGAGCAGTTCTTC
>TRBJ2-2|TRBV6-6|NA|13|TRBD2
CASSRREAGELFF
TGTGCCAGCAGTCGGCGGGAGGCCGGGGAGCTGTTTTTT
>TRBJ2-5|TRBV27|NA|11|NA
CASSSQGAQYF
TGTGCCAGCAGTAGTCAAGGGGCCCAGTACTTC
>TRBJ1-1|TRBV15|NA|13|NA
CATSRAGDTEAFF
TGTGCCACCAGCAGAGCCGGGGACACTGAAGCTTTCTTT
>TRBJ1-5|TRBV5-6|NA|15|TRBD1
CASSTGTESNQPQHF
TGTGCCAGCAGCACCGGGACAGAAAGCAATCAGCCCCAGCATTTT
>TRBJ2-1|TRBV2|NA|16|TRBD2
CASSDLGGGAYNEQFF
TGTGCCAGCAGTGACCTGGGCGGGGGGGCCTACAATGAGCAGTTCTTC
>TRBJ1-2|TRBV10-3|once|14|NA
CAIREAGENYGYTF
TGTGCCATCAGGGAGGCAGGGGAGAACTATGGCTACACCTTC
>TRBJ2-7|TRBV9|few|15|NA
CASSEGGTGSYEQYF
TGTGCCAGCAGTGAGGGAGGTACTGGCTCCTACGAGCAGTACTTC
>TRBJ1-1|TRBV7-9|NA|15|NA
CASSLLGRGPTEAFF
TGTGCCAGCAGCTTATTGGGCAGGGGTCCCACTGAAGCTTTCTTT
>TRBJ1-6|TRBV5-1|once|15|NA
CASSLEPQGNSPLHF
TGCGCCAGCAGCTTAGAACCCCAGGGTAATTCACCCCTCCACTTT
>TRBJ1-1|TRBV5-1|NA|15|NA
CASSLVSGMNTEAFF
TGCGCCAGCAGCTTGGTATCAGGGATGAACACTGAAGCTTTCTTT
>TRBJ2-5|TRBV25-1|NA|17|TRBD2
CASSETPGGASTETQYF
TGTGCCAGCAGTGAGACCCCGGGAGGGGCGAGTACCGAGACCCAGTACTTC
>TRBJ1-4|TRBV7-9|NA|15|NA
CASSAPSGTNEKLFF
TGTGCCAGCAGTGCCCCATCGGGAACTAATGAAAAACTGTTTTTT
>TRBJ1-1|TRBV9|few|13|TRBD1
CASSKSTGAEAFF
TGTGCCAGCAGCAAATCGACAGGGGCTGAAGCTTTCTTT